Each of the 14 T cell receptor beta chains below was sequenced from the same sample in a study of blood T cell repertoires in COVID-19. Measured with immunoSEQ multiplex PCR; TCRdb has only the in-frame clones, and not every one. Of hundreds of thousands of clones listed, 88% were seen once; the top ten hold approximately 1%. The material sequenced was PBMCs or T cells enriched from blood (not recorded which). These receptors were collected from a woman in her twenties or thirties who had recovered from COVID-19.

In this sample, this clone turned up a few times. The chain recombines TRBV19 with TRBJ2-5, with 11 bases that match TRBD2. Germline V CDR1 and CDR2: LNHDA, SQIVND (reference sequence). The CDR3 runs to 17 residues. V shed 6 bases and J 1 base; nucleotides not matched to a gene: 10. The CDR3 loop reads CASSAWGLAVTQETQYF. The CDR3 DNA reads TGTGCCAGTAGCGCCTGGGGACTAGCGGTTACCCAAGAGACCCAGTACTTC.

The rearrangement links TRBV3-1 (or the pseudogene TRBV3-2) to TRBJ1-2; perhaps TRBD1 as D (6 bases). CDR1 is LGHDT, CDR2 YNNKEL, per germline (reference sequence). The ends were cut back, 4 bases at V and 3 bases at J, with 15 bases in the middle. This CDR3 contains 15 residues. The DNA of the CDR3 is TGTGCCAGCAGCCGGGGGCAGGGCGACCACTATGGCTACACCTTC. Encoded protein: CASSRGQGDHYGYTF.

The chain employs TRBV5-1 and TRBJ2-1; 11 bases line up with TRBD2. The CDR3 length is 17 residues. The V and J ends lost 5 bases and 2 bases, in that order; junction bases with no gene match: 9. Germline CDR1 is SGHRS and CDR2 is YFSETQ. CDR3 sequence reads: CASRRGSGRETYNEQFF. CDR3 nucleotides: TGCGCCAGCAGACGTGGTAGCGGGAGGGAAACCTACAATGAGCAGTTCTTC.

This rearrangement joins TRBV2 to TRBJ1-2, with 7 nucleotides matching TRBD1. The junction had 9 bases not matched to a gene; V was cut back by 6 bases and J by 5 bases. The CDR3 runs to 14 residues. Germline V CDR1 and CDR2: SNHLY, FYNNEI. The CDR3 DNA is TGTGCCAGCAGCTACCGTCGGGACAGTTATGGCTACACCTTC. Amino acids: CASSYRRDSYGYTF. The variable domain in full, with the rest retrieved from reference TRBV2 and TRBJ1-2, is EPEVTQTPSHQVTQMGQEVILRCVPISNHLYFYWYRQILGQKVEFLVSFYNNEISEKSEIFDDQFSVERPDGSNFTLKIRSTKLEDSAMYFCASSYRRDSYGYTFGSGTRLTVV.

The rearrangement links TRBV2 to TRBJ1-5, with D maybe TRBD1 (6 bases). V lost 6 bases and J lost 4, with 10 bases in between. The CDR3 has 13 residues. Germline loops: CDR1 SNHLY, CDR2 FYNNEI. The CDR3 coding sequence is TGTGCCAGCAGCGGACAGAGGAATCAGCCCCAGCATTTT. Amino acid sequence: CASSGQRNQPQHF.

The chain carries TRBV5-1 and TRBJ1-4; possible D gene TRBD1, 6 bases. The germline V gene has CDR1 SGHRS and CDR2 YFSETQ. Between the trimmed V and J ends, which lost 5 bases and 8 bases, there was a span of 16 bases. This CDR3 is built from 14 residues. CDR3 nucleotides: TGCGCCAGCAGTCGGGCGGCAGGGGACGAAAAACTGTTTTTT. Its translation is CASSRAAGDEKLFF.

This chain links TRBV19 with TRBJ1-3; D is undetermined. CDR1 and CDR2 (germline): LNHDA, SQIVND (reference sequence). The ends were cut back, 4 bases at V and 0 bases at J, with 16 bases in the middle. The CDR3 consists of 17 residues. CDR3 amino acids: CASSSPGSWISGNTIYF. As DNA, the CDR3 is TGTGCCAGTAGTAGTCCGGGATCCTGGATCTCTGGAAACACCATATATTTT. Based on the CDR3 plus reference TRBV19 and TRBJ1-3, the full variable domain is DGGITQSPKYLFRKEGQNVTLSCEQNLNHDAMYWYRQDPGQGLRLIYYSQIVNDFQKGDIAEGYSVSREKKESFPLTVTSAQKNPTAFYLCASSSPGSWISGNTIYFGEGSWLTVV.

The CDR3 coding sequence is TGTGCCAGGACGGGGAACACTGAAGCTTTCTTT. As protein: CARTGNTEAFF. V and J are TRBV27 and TRBJ1-1; unclear D gene. CDR1 MNHEY and CDR2 SMNVEV come from the germline V gene (reference sequence). V was cut by 9 bases and J by 1 base, with 6 bases left in between. This CDR3 has 11 amino acids.

This chain connects TRBV28 to TRBJ2-7; D possibly corresponds to TRBD1 (7 bases). Trimming removed 6 bases at V and 7 bases at J, with 16 bases between. Germline assignment: CDR1 MDHEN and CDR2 SYDVKM. CDR3 size: 13 residues. CDR3 loop: CASSSGGRREQYF. CDR3 DNA sequence: TGTGCCAGCAGCTCAGGGGGGCGTCGGGAGCAGTACTTC.

This sequence joins TRBV7-2 and TRBJ1-2, with 7 positions matching TRBD1. The germline CDR1 and CDR2 sequences are SGHTA and FQGNSA. This CDR3 comprises 15 residues. V gave up 5 bases and J gave up 3 bases; unmatched junction bases: 9. CDR3 nucleotides: TGTGCCAGCAGCCTCACCCCCGGGACAGACTATGGCTACACCTTC. Translation: CASSLTPGTDYGYTF.

This chain connects TRBV30 to TRBJ1-1; no clear D gene. Between the trimmed V and J ends, which lost 1 base and 6 bases, there was a span of 12 bases. CDR1 and CDR2 (germline): GTSNPN, SVGIG (reference sequence). This CDR3 comprises 13 residues. CDR3: CAWSGTPPPEAFF. The CDR3 DNA reads TGTGCCTGGAGTGGTACACCTCCACCTGAAGCTTTCTTT.

This clone was counted only a few times. V gene TRBV6-5 combines with J gene TRBJ2-3; TRBD2 matches 7 bases. V shed 11 bases and J 8 bases; nucleotides not matched to a gene: 13. Germline values: CDR1 MNHEY, CDR2 SVGAGI. The CDR3 totals 13 residues. The CDR3 sequence: CASGLSSGGTQYF. CDR3 in DNA: TGTGCCTCGGGACTCAGCTCGGGGGGTACGCAGTATTTT.

The rearrangement joins TRBV3-1 (or the pseudogene TRBV3-2) to TRBJ1-2, with D uncertain. The ends were cut back, 1 base at V and 4 bases at J, with 10 bases in the middle. The CDR3 is 14 amino acids. The germline gives CDR1 LGHDT, CDR2 YNNKEL (reference sequence). The CDR3 DNA reads TGTGCCAGCAGCCAAGTCGGGTATAGCTATGGCTACACCTTC. The encoded protein is CASSQVGYSYGYTF.

This clone was seen only a few times. V is TRBV4-3 and J is TRBJ1-4, with D possibly TRBD1 on 5 matching bases. The germline V and J ends were trimmed by 4 bases and 7 bases, with 13 bases remaining between them. Germline lookup yields CDR1 LGHNA and CDR2 YSLEER. The length of the CDR3 is 14 residues. DNA for the CDR3: TGCGCCAGCAGCCTCAACGGGGGAGGTGAAAAACTGTTTTTT. This translates into CASSLNGGGEKLFF.